This T cell receptor (beta chain) appears in the sequencing data of a study of post-analysis software for immune sequencing data. Overall study findings and caveats: In patients, 4 to 6 TRBV segments were more frequent than in controls, with TRBV5-6, TRBV5-1 and TRBV20-1 among them. Comparison with controls showed significantly lower normalized Chao1 diversity in multiple sclerosis patients. The authors found that F measure strongly co-clustered same-batch samples.

Details on this clonotype: Its antigen is still unknown.

The V and J ends lost 6 bases and 5 bases respectively, with 14 bases between them. CDR1 and CDR2 from the germline V gene are ENHRY and SYGVKD. The CDR3 totals 14 residues. cDNA libraries for TCR beta contained unique molecular identifiers. Input populations of 1 to 10 million T cells gave rise to around 500,000 cDNA molecules. From the PCR reads, TCRdb called clonotypes with MiXCR, one entry per CDR3 protein. There are 500,000 to 600,000 distinct CDR3 sequences in the sample; about 40% occur only once, and roughly 1.8% lies in the top ten. The receptor was isolated from a girl aged 5-17 years with multiple sclerosis. The chain employs TRBV10-3 and TRBJ2-1, with D possibly matching TRBD1 (6 bases). The specimen was blood. The CDR3 sequence: CAIRPPWGHNEQFF. The DNA of the CDR3 is TGTGCCATCAGACCCCCGTGGGGGCACAATGAGCAGTTCTTC.